This T cell receptor (beta chain) was documented in a study of beta chain features in type 1 diabetes. Study background: Age, gender and cell yields were alike across patients and healthy donors. Findings and limits, study-wide: People with Type 1 diabetes carried modestly yet significantly shorter TCRB CDR3s in all four CD4+ subsets. Patients and controls would be equally affected if PCR favored shorter templates.

V lost 6 bases to trimming and J lost 4 bases; unmatched junction nucleotides: 6. In germline, CDR1 is LNHDA, CDR2 SQIVND (reference sequence). CDR3 length: 15 amino acids. Sequenced material consisted of expressed TCRB transcripts (all of the isolated RNA was reverse transcribed). This table comes from immunoSEQ multiplex PCR, and its TCRdb copy is limited to in-frame clones, with some not included. The table lists some 150,000 clones, 10% to 15% of them singletons. This clone was seen repeatedly, ten times or more. Its antigen is undetermined. The same CDR3 also results from other DNA sequences found in this sample. Researchers reported sorting CD4+ naive, central memory, regulatory and stem cell-like memory cells via CD45RO/CCR7/CD25/CD127/CD95/CD27.

Sequences were obtained from central memory CD4+ T cells from blood. This chain uses TRBV19 with TRBJ2-6; 7 bases map to TRBD1. The sequence was obtained from a man aged 18 to 29 with type 1 diabetes. This chain's CDR3 is CASSHDRAGANVLTF. CDR3 DNA sequence: TGTGCCAGTAGCCACGACAGGGCCGGGGCCAACGTCCTGACTTTC.